This T cell receptor (beta chain) was recovered during a study of cytomegalovirus exposure and HLA in healthy donors. The PCR was carried out with 60 Vbeta primers and 13 Jbeta primers. Sequencing was performed with immunoSEQ multiplex PCR; in TCRdb, only in-frame clones are kept and a portion is missing. The sample holds over 30,000 clones. The ends were cut back, 2 bases at V and 7 bases at J, with 9 bases in the middle. This CDR3 is built from 13 residues. Germline V gene lookup returns CDR1 SNHLY and CDR2 FYNNEI. The V gene is TRBV2, the J gene TRBJ1-5; possibly TRBD1 for D (6 bases). The sample was PBMCs. The TCR originated in a woman in her forties in good health and CMV-seropositive. This chain's CDR3 is CASSEWGRQPQHF. The DNA for the CDR3 is TGTGCCAGCAGTGAATGGGGGCGGCAGCCCCAGCATTTT. Variable domain in full (rest from reference TRBV2 and TRBJ1-5): EPEVTQTPSHQVTQMGQEVILRCVPISNHLYFYWYRQILGQKVEFLVSFYNNEISEKSEIFDDQFSVERPDGSNFTLKIRSTKLEDSAMYFCASSEWGRQPQHFGDGTRLSIL.